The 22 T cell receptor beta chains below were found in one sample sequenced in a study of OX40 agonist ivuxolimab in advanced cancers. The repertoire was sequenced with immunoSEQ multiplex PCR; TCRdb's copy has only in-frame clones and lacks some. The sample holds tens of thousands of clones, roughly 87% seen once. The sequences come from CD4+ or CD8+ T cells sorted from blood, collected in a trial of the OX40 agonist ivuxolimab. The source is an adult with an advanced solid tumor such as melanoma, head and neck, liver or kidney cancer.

The CDR3 DNA follows: TGTGCCAGCAGCTTCGTGGACAGTACTAATCAGCCCCAGCATTTT. It translates to CASSFVDSTNQPQHF. The V and J genes are TRBV7-2 and TRBJ1-5, with D possibly being TRBD1 (6 bases). Per the germline V gene, CDR1 is SGHTA and CDR2 is FQGNSA. V was cut by 3 bases and J by 4 bases, with 13 bases left in between. This CDR3 contains 15 residues.

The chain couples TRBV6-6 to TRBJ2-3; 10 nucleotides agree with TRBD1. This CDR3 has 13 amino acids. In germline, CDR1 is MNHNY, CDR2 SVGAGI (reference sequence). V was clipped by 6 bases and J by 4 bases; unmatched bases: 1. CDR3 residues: CASRGTGADTQYF. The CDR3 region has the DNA TGTGCCAGCAGGGGGACAGGGGCAGATACGCAGTATTTT.

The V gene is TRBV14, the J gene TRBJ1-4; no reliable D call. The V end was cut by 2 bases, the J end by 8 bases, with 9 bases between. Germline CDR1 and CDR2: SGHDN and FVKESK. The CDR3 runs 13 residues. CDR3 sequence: CASSQPSGEKLFF. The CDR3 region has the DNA TGTGCCAGCAGCCAACCAAGTGGGGAAAAACTGTTTTTT.

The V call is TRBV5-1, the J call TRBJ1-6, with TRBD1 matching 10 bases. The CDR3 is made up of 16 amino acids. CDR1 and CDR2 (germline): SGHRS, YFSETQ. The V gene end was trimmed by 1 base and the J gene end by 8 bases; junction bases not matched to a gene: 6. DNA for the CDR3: TGCGCCAGCAGCTTGAAGACCGGGACAGGGGATTCACCCCTCCACTTT. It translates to CASSLKTGTGDSPLHF.

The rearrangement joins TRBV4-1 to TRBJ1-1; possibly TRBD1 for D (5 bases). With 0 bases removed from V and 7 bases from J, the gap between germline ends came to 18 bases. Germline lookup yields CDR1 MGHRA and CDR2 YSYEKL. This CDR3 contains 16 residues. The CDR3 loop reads CASSQDVQGTTLEAFF. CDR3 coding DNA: TGCGCCAGCAGCCAAGATGTCCAGGGTACGACTCTTGAAGCTTTCTTT.

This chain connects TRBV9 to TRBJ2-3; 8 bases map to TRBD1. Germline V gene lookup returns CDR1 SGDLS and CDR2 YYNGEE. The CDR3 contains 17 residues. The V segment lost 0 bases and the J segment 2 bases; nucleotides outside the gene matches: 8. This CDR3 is CASSVAPGQGSTDTQYF. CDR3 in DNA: TGTGCCAGCAGCGTAGCCCCCGGACAGGGTTCCACAGATACGCAGTATTTT.

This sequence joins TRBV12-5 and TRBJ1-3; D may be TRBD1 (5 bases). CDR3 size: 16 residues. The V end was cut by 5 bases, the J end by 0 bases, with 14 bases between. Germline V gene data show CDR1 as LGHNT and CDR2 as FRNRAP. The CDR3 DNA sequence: TGTGCTAGTGGTGACCCAAACAGGAGCTCTGGAAACACCATATATTTT. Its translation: CASGDPNRSSGNTIYF.

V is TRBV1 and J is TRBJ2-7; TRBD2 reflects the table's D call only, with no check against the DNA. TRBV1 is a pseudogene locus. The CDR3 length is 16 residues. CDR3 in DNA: TGCACCAGCAGCCAAGAGGAGGCGGACCGTACAGTGGAGCAGTACGTC. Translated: CTSSQEEADRTVEQYV.

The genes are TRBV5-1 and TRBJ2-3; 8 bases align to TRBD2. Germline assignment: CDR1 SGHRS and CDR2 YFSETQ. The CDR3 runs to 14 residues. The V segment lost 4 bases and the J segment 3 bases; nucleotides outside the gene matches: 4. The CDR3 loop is CASSPGGVTDTQYF. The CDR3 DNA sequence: TGCGCCAGCAGCCCCGGGGGGGTAACAGATACGCAGTATTTT. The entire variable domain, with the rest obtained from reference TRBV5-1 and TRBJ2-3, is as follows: KAGVTQTPRYLIKTRGQQVTLSCSPISGHRSVSWYQQTPGQGLQFLFEYFSETQRNKGNFPGRFSGRQFSNSRSEMNVSTLELGDSALYLCASSPGGVTDTQYFGPGTRLTVL.

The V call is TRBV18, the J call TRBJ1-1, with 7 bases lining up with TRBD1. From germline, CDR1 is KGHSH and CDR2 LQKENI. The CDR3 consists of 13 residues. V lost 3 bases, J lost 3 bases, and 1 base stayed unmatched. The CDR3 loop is CASSPDRDTEAFF. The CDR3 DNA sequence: TGTGCCAGCTCACCCGACAGGGACACTGAAGCTTTCTTT.

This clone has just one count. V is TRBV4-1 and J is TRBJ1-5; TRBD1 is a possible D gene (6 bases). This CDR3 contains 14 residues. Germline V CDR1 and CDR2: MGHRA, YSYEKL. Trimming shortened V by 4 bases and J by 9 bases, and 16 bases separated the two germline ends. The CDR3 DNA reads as TGCGCCAGCAGCCCACCCGGGGGGCTGGGGCCCCAGCATTTT. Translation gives CASSPPGGLGPQHF.

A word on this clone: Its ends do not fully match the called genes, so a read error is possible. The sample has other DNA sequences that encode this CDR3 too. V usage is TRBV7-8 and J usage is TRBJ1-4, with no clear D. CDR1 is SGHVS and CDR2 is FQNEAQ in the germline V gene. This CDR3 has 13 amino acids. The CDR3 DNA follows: TGTGCCAGCAGCTTAGGGTTCGGGGAAAAATTGTTTTTT. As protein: CASSLGFGEKLFF.

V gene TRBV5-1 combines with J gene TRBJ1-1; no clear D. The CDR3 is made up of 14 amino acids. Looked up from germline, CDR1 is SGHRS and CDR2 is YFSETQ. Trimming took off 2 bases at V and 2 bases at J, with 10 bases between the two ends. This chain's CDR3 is CASSLWDSNTEAFF. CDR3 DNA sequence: TGCGCCAGCAGCTTATGGGATAGTAACACTGAAGCTTTCTTT.

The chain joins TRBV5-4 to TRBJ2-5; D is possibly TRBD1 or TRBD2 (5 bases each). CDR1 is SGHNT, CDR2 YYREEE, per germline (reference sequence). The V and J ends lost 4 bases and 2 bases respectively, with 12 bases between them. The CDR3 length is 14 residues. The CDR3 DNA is TGTGCCAGCAGCCCAGGGAGAGGACAAGAGACCCAGTACTTC. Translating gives CASSPGRGQETQYF.

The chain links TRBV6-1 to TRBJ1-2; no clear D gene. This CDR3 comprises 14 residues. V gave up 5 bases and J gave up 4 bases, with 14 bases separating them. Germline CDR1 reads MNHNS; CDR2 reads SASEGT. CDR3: CASSRASEGYGYTF. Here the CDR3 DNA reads TGTGCCAGCAGTCGGGCCTCCGAGGGCTATGGCTACACCTTC.

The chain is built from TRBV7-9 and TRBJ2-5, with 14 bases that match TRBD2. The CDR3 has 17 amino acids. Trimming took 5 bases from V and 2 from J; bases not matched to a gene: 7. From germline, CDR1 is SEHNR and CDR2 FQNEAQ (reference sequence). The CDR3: CASSQPGLAGGQETQYF. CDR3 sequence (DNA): TGTGCCAGCAGCCAACCCGGACTAGCGGGGGGACAAGAGACCCAGTACTTC.

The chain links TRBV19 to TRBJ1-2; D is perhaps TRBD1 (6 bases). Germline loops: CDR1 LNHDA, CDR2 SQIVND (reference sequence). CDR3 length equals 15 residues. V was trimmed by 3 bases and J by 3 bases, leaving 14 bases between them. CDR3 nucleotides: TGTGCCAGTAGTATTAATTCGGGGACATACTATGGCTACACCTTC. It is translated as CASSINSGTYYGYTF.

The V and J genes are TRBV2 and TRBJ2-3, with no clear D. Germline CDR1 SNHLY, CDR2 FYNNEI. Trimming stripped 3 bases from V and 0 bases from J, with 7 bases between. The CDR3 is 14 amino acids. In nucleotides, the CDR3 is TGTGCCAGCAGTGACTTTCTAAGCACAGATACGCAGTATTTT. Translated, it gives CASSDFLSTDTQYF.

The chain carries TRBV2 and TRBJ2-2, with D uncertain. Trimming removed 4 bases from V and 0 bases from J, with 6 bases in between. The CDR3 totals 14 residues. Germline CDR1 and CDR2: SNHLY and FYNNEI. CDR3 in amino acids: CASSAQANTGELFF. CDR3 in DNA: TGTGCCAGCAGTGCCCAGGCGAACACCGGGGAGCTGTTTTTT.

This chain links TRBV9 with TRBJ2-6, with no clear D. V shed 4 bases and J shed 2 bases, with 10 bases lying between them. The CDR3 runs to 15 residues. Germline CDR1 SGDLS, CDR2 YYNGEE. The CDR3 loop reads CASSSDGAGANVLTF. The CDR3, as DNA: TGTGCCAGCAGCTCAGACGGAGCTGGGGCCAACGTCCTGACTTTC.

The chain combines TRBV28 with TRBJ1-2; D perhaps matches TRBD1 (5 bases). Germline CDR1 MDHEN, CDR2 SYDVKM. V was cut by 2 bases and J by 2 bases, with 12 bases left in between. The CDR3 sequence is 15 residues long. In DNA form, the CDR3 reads TGTGCCAGCAGTTTAGGGGCTACCAGGAACTATGGCTACACCTTC. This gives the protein CASSLGATRNYGYTF.

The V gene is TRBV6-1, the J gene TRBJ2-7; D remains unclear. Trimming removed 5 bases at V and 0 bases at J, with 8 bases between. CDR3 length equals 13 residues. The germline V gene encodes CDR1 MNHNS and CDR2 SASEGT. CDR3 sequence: CASSIGLSYEQYV. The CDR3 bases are TGTGCCAGCAGTATCGGGCTCTCCTACGAGCAGTACGTC.